This T cell receptor beta chain appears in the sequencing data of a study of shared clonotypes between healthy human individuals. On the study more broadly: Serving as donors were two women and three men, whose ages spanned 18 to 49. CD8 memory received one plate per donor, CD8 naive two, CD4 memory three and CD4 naive three. Study observations and caveats: Sharing across four donors was highest in naive CD4 (roughly 5%) and lowest in memory CD8 (about 0.4%). Researchers sampled blood only, noting tissue repertoires likely differ.

This CDR3 contains 14 residues. Germline V gene sequence: CDR1 MNHEY, CDR2 SMNVEV (reference sequence). V lost 8 bases, J lost 3 bases, and 7 bases stayed unmatched. The table came from immunoSEQ multiplex PCR; TCRdb's copy has only in-frame clones and leaves some out. In the table there are over 1.5 million clones, 95% to 99% of which are singletons. Turning to this clone: Antigen specificity is unknown.

This clonotype was sampled from a man aged 30 to 45 in good health. The gene calls are TRBV27 and TRBJ1-5; 7 nucleotides align to TRBD1. Sequenced material: naive CD4+ T cells sorted from blood. Specified subset: CD45RA+ positively selected. Here the CDR3 reads CASARQGVNQPQHF. DNA for the CDR3: TGTGCCAGCGCGCGACAGGGCGTCAATCAGCCCCAGCATTTT.